Listed here are 25 T cell receptor beta chains from one sample, sequenced in a study of cytomegalovirus exposure and HLA in healthy donors. The PCR employed 60 Vbeta primers together with 13 Jbeta primers. TCRdb's copy holds only in-frame clones and misses some; the assay was immunoSEQ multiplex PCR. The sample holds around 220,000 clones; nearly 80% are singletons and the top ten take around 1.7%. Sequenced: PBMCs. The receptors shown here come from a man aged 18-30 years in good health and CMV-seronegative.

This chain uses TRBV28 with TRBJ1-2, with 7 positions matching TRBD1. CDR1 and CDR2 from the germline V gene are MDHEN and SYDVKM. The J segment lost 6 bases and the V segment lost 6 bases, leaving 7 bases of the junction unmatched. The CDR3 runs to 13 residues. The DNA of the CDR3 is TGTGCCAGCAGAAACCCAGGGGGACATGGCTACACCTTC. Translation gives CASRNPGGHGYTF.

This clone has a handful of counts. J is TRBJ2-7 and V is TRBV9, with 13 bases that match TRBD2. Germline assignment: CDR1 SGDLS and CDR2 YYNGEE. V shed 1 base, J shed 4 bases, and the junction held 8 bases outside the gene matches. CDR3 size: 17 residues. The CDR3 region has the DNA TGTGCCAGCAGCGTATTGGGACTAGCGGGAACAGCTTACGAGCAGTACTTC. Its protein is CASSVLGLAGTAYEQYF.

The chain combines TRBV7-3 with TRBJ2-2; possible D gene TRBD2, 5 bases. The CDR3 length is 16 residues. Germline V gives CDR1 SGHTA, CDR2 FQGTGA. V was clipped by 4 bases and J by 5 bases, with 17 bases between them. The CDR3, as DNA: TGTGCCAGCAGCTACTCGGGTCTTCCGGGGACCGGGGAGCTGTTTTTT. Its translation is CASSYSGLPGTGELFF.

The genes are TRBV29-1 and TRBJ2-5; a weak D match, TRBD2 (5 bases). Trimming removed 1 base at V and 4 bases at J, with 7 bases between. The CDR3 runs 12 residues. The germline V gene has CDR1 SQVTM and CDR2 ANQGSEA. CDR3 coding DNA: TGCAGCGTTGAAGGAGGGCGAGAGACCCAGTACTTC. Its translation is CSVEGGRETQYF.

This chain joins TRBV7-8 and TRBJ2-7, with 13 bases aligning to TRBD2. Germline lookup yields CDR1 SGHVS and CDR2 FQNEAQ. Losses at the gene ends were 3 bases for V and 2 bases for J; bases not matched to a gene: 7. The CDR3 sequence is 17 residues long. CDR3 nucleotide sequence: TGTGCCAGCAGCTTGGTGCTCGGGACTAGCGGGACCTACGAGCAGTACTTC. This encodes CASSLVLGTSGTYEQYF. The full variable domain, its missing parts supplied by reference TRBV7-8 and TRBJ2-7, is GAGVSQSPRYKVAKRGQDVALRCDPISGHVSLFWYQQALGQGPEFLTYFQNEAQLDKSGLPSDRFFAERPEGSVSTLKIQRTQQEDSAVYLCASSLVLGTSGTYEQYFGPGTRLTVT.

The V call is TRBV27, the J call TRBJ1-5; D call uncertain. The CDR3 loop spans 13 amino acids. V dropped 1 base and J dropped 4 bases, with 5 bases sitting between them. Germline V CDR1 and CDR2: MNHEY, SMNVEV (reference sequence). The CDR3 region is CASSLFPNQPQHF. CDR3 bases: TGTGCCAGCAGTTTATTCCCTAATCAGCCCCAGCATTTT.

CDR3 nucleotide sequence: TGTGCCAGCAGCCTAAACTCGGGGTTCATGGGACAGAACACCGGGGAGCTGTTTTTT. Its translation: CASSLNSGFMGQNTGELFF. The chain has TRBV11-3 and TRBJ2-2, with D possibly being TRBD1 (6 bases). CDR3 length equals 19 residues. Trimming left V 5 bases short and J 1 base short, with 23 bases between. Germline CDR1 SGHNT, CDR2 YENEEA.

There are a few counts of this clone. The genes are TRBV15 and TRBJ1-5; 8 bases align to TRBD1. CDR1 LNHNV and CDR2 YYDKDF come from the germline V gene (reference sequence). The CDR3 is 16 amino acids. With V trimmed by 2 bases and J by 2 bases, 5 bases remained unmatched. The CDR3: CATSRHQGAGNQPQHF. The CDR3, as DNA: TGTGCCACCAGCAGACACCAGGGGGCTGGCAATCAGCCCCAGCATTTT.

This clone was counted between two and nine times. The V and J genes are TRBV16 and TRBJ2-5; weak D call: TRBD2 (6 bases). Germline CDR1 and CDR2: KGHSY and FQNENV. The ends were cut back, 4 bases at V and 5 bases at J, with 17 bases in the middle. The CDR3 totals 15 residues. The CDR3, as DNA: TGTGCCAGCAGCCGTACGACCAGGGCGGGGGAGACCCAGTACTTC. Its translation is CASSRTTRAGETQYF.

The gene calls are TRBV6-6 and TRBJ1-5, with D tentatively TRBD1 (6 bases). Deletions cut 6 bases from V and 3 bases from J, with 12 bases between. The CDR3 has 14 amino acids. Germline CDR1 MNHNY, CDR2 SVGAGI (reference sequence). The CDR3 here is CASRADRNNQPQHF. DNA for the CDR3: TGTGCCAGCAGAGCCGACAGGAACAATCAGCCCCAGCATTTT.

The J gene is TRBJ1-4, the V gene TRBV6-6; D uncertain. From germline, CDR1 is MNHNY and CDR2 SVGAGI (reference sequence). Trimming left V 7 bases short and J 4 bases short, with 7 bases between. CDR3 length: 12 residues. The CDR3 loop is CASTRVNEKLFF. CDR3 DNA sequence: TGTGCCAGCACCCGGGTTAATGAAAAACTGTTTTTT.

This rearrangement joins TRBV9 to TRBJ2-7, with 9 nucleotides matching TRBD2. The V and J ends lost 0 bases and 5 bases, in that order; junction bases with no gene match: 6. Germline loops: CDR1 SGDLS, CDR2 YYNGEE. The CDR3 consists of 15 residues. CDR3 amino acids: CASSVGAGGSHEQYF. The CDR3 DNA follows: TGTGCCAGCAGCGTAGGGGCGGGAGGGTCCCACGAGCAGTACTTC.

The chain combines TRBV27 with TRBJ2-6; D possibly corresponds to TRBD2 (5 bases). The CDR3 spans 16 residues. V lost 2 bases to trimming and J lost 4 bases, with 12 bases between them. The V gene's germline CDR1 is MNHEY and CDR2 SMNVEV (reference sequence). The CDR3 spells CASSLNTGLGANVLTF. The CDR3 region has the DNA TGTGCCAGCAGTTTAAACACGGGATTGGGGGCCAACGTCCTGACTTTC.

This clone occurred once. The V gene is TRBV15, the J gene TRBJ2-3, with 13 bases fitting TRBD2. Germline V gene sequence: CDR1 LNHNV, CDR2 YYDKDF (reference sequence). The CDR3 totals 18 residues. V was pared by 3 bases and J by 2 bases, with 8 bases of the junction left unmatched. The chain's CDR3 is CATSRPGLAGHSTDTQYF. The CDR3 DNA reads as TGTGCCACCAGCAGGCCGGGACTAGCGGGACATTCCACAGATACGCAGTATTTT.

The V gene is TRBV9, the J gene TRBJ2-5, with 10 positions matching TRBD2. This CDR3 has 16 amino acids. The V and J ends lost 4 bases and 0 bases, in that order; junction bases with no gene match: 6. Germline V lookup: CDR1 SGDLS, CDR2 YYNGEE. The CDR3 reads CASSPRTSGYQETQYF. In DNA form, the CDR3 reads TGTGCCAGCAGCCCCAGGACTAGCGGTTACCAAGAGACCCAGTACTTC.

This clone has just one count. The chain couples TRBV6-1 to TRBJ1-2; TRBD1 agrees at 9 bases. From germline, CDR1 is MNHNS and CDR2 SASEGT. The trim removed 6 bases at V and 2 bases at J, leaving 4 bases unmatched. CDR3 length equals 14 residues. CDR3 in amino acids: CASRKDRGNYGYTF. The CDR3 coding sequence is TGTGCCAGCAGGAAGGACAGGGGAAACTATGGCTACACCTTC.

The V and J genes are TRBV28 and TRBJ2-2; D call uncertain. Germline CDR1 reads MDHEN; CDR2 reads SYDVKM. This CDR3 has 12 amino acids. The germline V and J ends were trimmed by 1 base and 7 bases, with 4 bases remaining between them. Here the CDR3 reads CASSLSLGELFF. DNA of the CDR3: TGTGCCAGCAGTTTATCCCTCGGGGAGCTGTTTTTT.

This chain joins TRBV29-1 and TRBJ2-5; 11 bases match TRBD2. Germline V lookup: CDR1 SQVTM, CDR2 ANQGSEA. This CDR3 is 15 amino acids long. With V trimmed by 6 bases and J by 3 bases, 9 bases remained unmatched. For the CDR3, the DNA is TGCAGCGTCGAACCACTAGCGGGAGCCGAAGAGACCCAGTACTTC. Protein: CSVEPLAGAEETQYF.

Here the CDR3 DNA reads TGTGCCAGCAGTCCCCTGGGGGGGCAGCCCCAGCATTTT. It yields the protein CASSPLGGQPQHF. The gene calls are TRBV27 and TRBJ1-5, with D possibly TRBD1 on 5 matching bases. Trimming removed 5 bases from V and 7 bases from J, with 12 bases in between. The CDR3 totals 13 residues. Germline V lookup: CDR1 MNHEY, CDR2 SMNVEV (reference sequence).

The V and J genes are TRBV27 and TRBJ2-7; no firm D call. The CDR3 is made up of 13 amino acids. Trimming took off 8 bases at V and 7 bases at J, with 18 bases between the two ends. Germline assignment: CDR1 MNHEY and CDR2 SMNVEV (reference sequence). CDR3 DNA sequence: TGTGCCAGCCGCACCCCTAGTGGTGGGGAGCAGTACTTC. It encodes CASRTPSGGEQYF.

The chain recombines TRBV7-2 with TRBJ2-3, with 10 nucleotides matching TRBD1. The CDR3 runs to 16 residues. J lost 2 bases, V lost 2 bases, and 4 bases had no gene match. Germline CDR1 reads SGHTA; CDR2 reads FQGNSA. CDR3 in amino acids: CASSLIGTGVTDTQYF. The CDR3 bases are TGTGCCAGCAGCTTAATAGGGACAGGGGTCACAGATACGCAGTATTTT.

This clone was counted once. The chain has TRBV7-9 and TRBJ2-1; tentatively, D is TRBD1 (6 bases). CDR3 length: 17 residues. From germline, CDR1 is SEHNR and CDR2 FQNEAQ (reference sequence). The V end was cut by 4 bases, the J end by 0 bases, with 16 bases between. CDR3 loop: CASSSIGTMSSYNEQFF. CDR3 sequence (DNA): TGTGCCAGCAGCTCTATTGGGACAATGAGCTCCTACAATGAGCAGTTCTTC. The whole variable domain, filled in from reference TRBV7-9 and TRBJ2-1, reads DTGVSQNPRHKITKRGQNVTFRCDPISEHNRLYWYRQTLGQGPEFLTYFQNEAQLEKSRLLSDRFSAERPKGSFSTLEIQRTEQGDSAMYLCASSSIGTMSSYNEQFFGPGTRLTVL.

The chain joins TRBV7-9 to TRBJ1-1, with a possible D match to TRBD1 (6 bases). Germline CDR1 and CDR2: SEHNR and FQNEAQ (reference sequence). This CDR3 comprises 17 residues. V was cut by 0 bases and J by 2 bases, with 16 bases left in between. In nucleotides, the CDR3 is TGTGCCAGCAGCTTAGCGTACGGGGGGCGAGGCAACACTGAAGCTTTCTTT. Protein sequence: CASSLAYGGRGNTEAFF.

The chain carries TRBV19 and TRBJ2-7; TRBD2 agrees at 11 bases. Looked up from germline, CDR1 is LNHDA and CDR2 is SQIVND (reference sequence). The length of the CDR3 is 15 residues. Unmatched junction bases numbered 8, after V lost 5 bases and J lost 5 bases. In DNA, the CDR3 is TGTGCCAGTAGTGCTCCGGGACTAGCGGCCCACGAGCAGTACTTC. It yields the protein CASSAPGLAAHEQYF.

This clone was found once. The J gene is TRBJ1-1, the V gene TRBV7-3; D is undetermined. Trimming pared 5 bases from V and 6 bases from J, leaving 16 bases between. Germline CDR1 SGHTA, CDR2 FQGTGA. There are 14 residues in the CDR3. The CDR3 region is CASSPSVRSAEAFF. The DNA of the CDR3 is TGTGCCAGCAGCCCCTCAGTGAGGTCGGCTGAAGCTTTCTTT.